The rows below give T cell receptor beta chains drawn from one sample of a study of T cell responses to AZD1222 COVID-19 vaccine. Data came from immunoSEQ multiplex PCR; TCRdb stores just in-frame clones and leaves some out. In the table there are 130,000 to 150,000 clones, roughly 92% of which are singletons. The sequencing used peripheral blood, collected on day 0 of AZD1222 vaccination. The receptors stem from an adult in good health. CDR3s include the opening cysteine and the closing phenylalanine or tryptophan. A D gene is named only where the DNA matches it firmly. Clone size is shown for a subset of rows, as once, few, many or a class of expanded clone.

V gene	J gene	clone size	D gene	CDR3 DNA	CDR3 protein
TRBV6-1	TRBJ1-1	.	.	TGTGCCAGCAGTGAAACCCTTGGGGACACTGAAGCTTTCTTT	CASSETLGDTEAFF
TRBV5-4	TRBJ1-1	.	.	TGTGCCAGCAGCAATGACCTACACACTGAAGCTTTCTTT	CASSNDLHTEAFF
TRBV6-5	TRBJ2-3	.	.	TGTGCCAGCAGTTACTCGGACTTCACAGATACGCAGTATTTT	CASSYSDFTDTQYF
TRBV7-3	TRBJ2-6	once	.	TGTGCCAGCAGCGATCTCCATCGTCATCCTGGGGCCAACGTCCTGACTTTC	CASSDLHRHPGANVLTF
TRBV19	TRBJ2-7	.	.	TGTGCCAGTACCCCTACTCTTCAGGGGGGAATAGCGCCAGCCTACGAGCAGTACTTC	CASTPTLQGGIAPAYEQYF
TRBV10-3	TRBJ2-7	.	TRBD1	TGTGCCATCAGTGAGACAACTGGGACAGAGCCCTACGAGCAGTACTTC	CAISETTGTEPYEQYF
TRBV7-3	TRBJ1-3	once	.	TGTGCCAGCAGCCCTCTCCCTCGGGGGTCTGGAAACACCATATATTTT	CASSPLPRGSGNTIYF
TRBV5-1	TRBJ2-2	.	.	TGCGCCAGCAGCCCCTGGGGAGGGAACACCGGGGAGCTGTTTTTT	CASSPWGGNTGELFF
TRBV6-6	TRBJ1-3	.	TRBD1	TGTGCCAGCAGGGACAGGGCTGGAGGAAACACCATATATTTT	CASRDRAGGNTIYF
TRBV4-1	TRBJ1-2	.	TRBD1	TGCGCCAGCAGCCTCCGGGACAGTGTTTTTCAAGGCTACACCTTC	CASSLRDSVFQGYTF
TRBV5-6	TRBJ2-7	.	TRBD2	TGTGCCAGCAGCTTGGGTCTAGCGGGGTCCTCCTACGAGCAGTACTTC	CASSLGLAGSSYEQYF
TRBV7-9	TRBJ1-1	.	.	TGTGCCAGCAGCTCTAATTGGGAGATCTGGAACACTGAAGCTTTCTTT	CASSSNWEIWNTEAFF
TRBV10-1	TRBJ2-3	.	.	TGCGCCAGCAGGGCGACAGGCACAGATACGCAGTATTTT	CASRATGTDTQYF
TRBV9	TRBJ2-3	.	TRBD2	TGTGCCAGCAGCGCCCAGGAGACTAGCGGGTTGGTGGATACGCAGTATTTT	CASSAQETSGLVDTQYF
TRBV28	TRBJ1-6	.	.	TGTGCCAGCAGTTCGACAGGTTTTAATTCACCCCTCCACTTT	CASSSTGFNSPLHF
TRBV28	TRBJ1-6	.	TRBD1	TGTGCCAGCAAAGGGGCCTTCGGACAGGGGCGGCGATCACCCCTCCACTTT	CASKGAFGQGRRSPLHF
TRBV3-1/TRBV3-2	TRBJ1-2	.	.	TGTGCCAGCAGCCAAGCCGTGCGTGTGGGTGGCTACACCTTC	CASSQAVRVGGYTF
TRBV7-9	TRBJ2-3	.	.	TGTGCCAGCAGTCCGAAGCGCCTAAGCACAGATACGCAGTATTTT	CASSPKRLSTDTQYF
TRBV20-1	TRBJ1-1	.	.	TGCAGTGCTAGAGGAGAAGCTTTCTTT	CSARGEAFF
TRBV5-6	TRBJ2-2	few	.	TGTGCCAGCAGCGAGACCGGACAAACCGGGGAGCTGTTTTTT	CASSETGQTGELFF
TRBV5-1	TRBJ2-1	.	TRBD2	TGCGCCAGCAGCTCCATAGCGGGAGGACACAATGAGCAGTTCTTC	CASSSIAGGHNEQFF
TRBV6-5	TRBJ1-2	.	.	TGTGCCAGCAGGTCGACAGGATTTTATGGCTACACCTTC	CASRSTGFYGYTF
TRBV28	TRBJ2-5	.	.	TGTGCCAGCAGTAAAAACTGGGAAGGGGCCCAGTACTTC	CASSKNWEGAQYF
TRBV28	TRBJ1-2	.	TRBD1	TGTGCCAGCATTGAACAGGGGACACGGAACTATGGCTACACCTTC	CASIEQGTRNYGYTF
TRBV5-8	TRBJ2-7	.	.	TGTGCCAGCAGACAGGGTTCGAGCAGGCAGTACTTC	CASRQGSSRQYF
TRBV29-1	TRBJ2-5	.	.	TGCAGCGTTGAGGGGACGGATCAAGAGACCCAGTACTTC	CSVEGTDQETQYF
TRBV27	TRBJ2-7	.	.	TGTGCCAGCAGTTTATTAGGTGGGAGGTCTGGCGAGCAGTACTTC	CASSLLGGRSGEQYF
TRBV20-1	TRBJ1-1	.	.	TGCAGTGGCGGGAGTTACTCTGAAGCTTTCTTT	CSGGSYSEAFF
TRBV3-1/TRBV3-2	TRBJ1-3	.	.	TGTGCCAGCAGCCAAGACTTACTTGGTGGAAACACCATATATTTT	CASSQDLLGGNTIYF
TRBV28	TRBJ2-2	.	.	TGTGCCAGCTCACACGGATCTAAACACTCCGGGGAGCTGTTTTTT	CASSHGSKHSGELFF
TRBV30	TRBJ1-2	.	.	TGTGCCTGGAGTGTACTTCCCGACAGGTCAGCTAACTATGGCTACACCTTC	CAWSVLPDRSANYGYTF
TRBV2	TRBJ1-4	.	.	TGTGCCAGCACCCCGGGGCTTCCAGCCGGTGAAAAACTGTTTTTT	CASTPGLPAGEKLFF
TRBV4-1	TRBJ2-3	.	TRBD2	TGCGCCAGCAGCCCGGGACTAGCGCCGAGCACAGATACGCAGTATTTT	CASSPGLAPSTDTQYF
TRBV10-1	TRBJ1-1	.	.	TGCGCCAGCAGTGCGACAGGGAACACTGAAGCTTTCTTT	CASSATGNTEAFF
TRBV28	TRBJ2-7	.	.	TGTGCCAGCACCGCGACAGGCCTCGAGCAGTACTTC	CASTATGLEQYF
TRBV6-5	TRBJ1-3	.	.	TGTGCCAGCAGTTGGCAGGGAGGAAACACCATATATTTT	CASSWQGGNTIYF
TRBV5-1	TRBJ1-6	.	.	TGCGCCAGCAGCTACGGTGGTGGGGTTGCTTCACCCCTCCACTTT	CASSYGGGVASPLHF
TRBV6-1	TRBJ2-7	.	.	TGTGCCAGCAGTGAAGCTGTCTACTCCTACGAGCAGTACTTC	CASSEAVYSYEQYF
TRBV27	TRBJ1-5	few	.	TGTGCCAGCAGTGCCCTAGGGGGGACGAGCAATCAGCCCCAGCATTTT	CASSALGGTSNQPQHF
TRBV5-1	TRBJ2-1	few	.	TGCGCCAGCAGCTTTCACGACTACAATGAGCAGTTCTTC	CASSFHDYNEQFF
TRBV27	TRBJ1-1	.	.	TGTGCCAGCAGTTTGGCGTTGAACACTGAAGCTTTCTTT	CASSLALNTEAFF
TRBV24-1	TRBJ1-5	.	.	TGTGCCACCAGTGGGCGGGGGGCGAATCAGCCCCAGCATTTT	CATSGRGANQPQHF
TRBV27	TRBJ2-6	.	.	TGTGCCAGCAGTTTATCGAGGCCTGGGGCCAACGTCCTGACTTTC	CASSLSRPGANVLTF
TRBV6-5	TRBJ2-7	.	TRBD1	TGTGCCAGCACCCCCTACGGGACAGGGGGTTACGAGCAGTACTTC	CASTPYGTGGYEQYF
TRBV19	TRBJ1-2	.	TRBD1	TGTGCCAGTAGTTCCCGGGACAGGTACACCTTC	CASSSRDRYTF
TRBV13	TRBJ2-1	.	TRBD2	TGTGCCAGCAGCTTAGGGCTAGCGGGGACCTACAATGAGCAGTTCTTC	CASSLGLAGTYNEQFF
TRBV30	TRBJ1-6	.	TRBD1	TGTGCCTGGAGTGTACTTCTCGCAGGGGGTAATTCACCCCTCCACTTT	CAWSVLLAGGNSPLHF
TRBV6-6	TRBJ1-6	.	.	TGTGCCAGCAGTTACGCGGGGGCCTCACCCCTCCACTTT	CASSYAGASPLHF
TRBV10-3	TRBJ2-3	once	TRBD2	TGTGCCATCAGCCTAACTAGCGGGAAAACAGATACGCAGTATTTT	CAISLTSGKTDTQYF
TRBV3-1/TRBV3-2	TRBJ1-3	.	.	TGTGCCAGCAGCCAAGATCTAGTAGGGATTAACACCATATATTTT	CASSQDLVGINTIYF
TRBV5-1	TRBJ2-1	.	TRBD1	TGCGCCAGCAGCTTGGCCGGGCAGGGGGCATATGATGAGCAGTTCTTC	CASSLAGQGAYDEQFF
TRBV27	TRBJ2-7	.	TRBD1	TGTGCCAGCAGTTTTGAAGGACAGGGGGCTCGTGGGCAGTACTTC	CASSFEGQGARGQYF
TRBV4-1	TRBJ2-5	.	.	TGCGCCAGCAGCCTCCAGCAGCGGCAAGAGACCCAGTACTTC	CASSLQQRQETQYF
TRBV30	TRBJ1-5	.	TRBD1	TGTGCCTGGAGCAGGGGGGATCAGCCCCAGCATTTT	CAWSRGDQPQHF
TRBV27	TRBJ2-3	once	TRBD1	TGTGCCAGCAGGGAGGACAGGGGGCGGGCAGATACGCAGTATTTT	CASREDRGRADTQYF
TRBV15	TRBJ2-7	.	.	TGTGCCACCAGCAGAGCCCTTCACAAAACCGGGCACTACGAGCAGTACTTC	CATSRALHKTGHYEQYF
TRBV30	TRBJ1-1	.	TRBD1	TGTGCCTGGAGCGACAGGGTTCCGGCTTTCTTT	CAWSDRVPAFF